The rows below give T cell receptor beta chains drawn from one sample of a study of human T cells and chemical hapten exposure. TCRdb called the RACE reads again in MiXCR, with one record for every CDR3 protein. Altogether 380,000 or so distinct CDR3 sequences are present, around 5.5% being singletons, with the ten largest covering around 8.6%. The sample was whole blood, taken in connection with sensitization to the hapten diphenylcyclopropenone (DPC). These receptors all come from a woman between 18 and 29 years old with alopecia areata. Some clones in this sample may be carry-over from other donors' samples. CDR3s include the opening cysteine and the closing phenylalanine or tryptophan. A D gene is named only where the DNA matches it firmly. The size entry is marked missing in some rows and otherwise reads once, few, many or a size class.

-	TRBV6-2/TRBV6-3	TRBJ2-1	few	CASSRGEIYNEQFF	TGTGCCAGCAGTCGAGGCGAGATTTACAATGAGCAGTTCTTC
TRBD1	TRBV6-2/TRBV6-3	TRBJ1-1	many	CASKQGIMNTEAFF	TGTGCCAGTAAACAGGGGATCATGAACACTGAAGCTTTCTTT
TRBD2	TRBV7-9	TRBJ2-5	-	CASRPRLAGASFQETQYF	TGTGCCAGCAGACCTAGACTAGCGGGGGCCAGTTTCCAAGAGACCCAGTACTTC
-	TRBV25-1	TRBJ2-2	many	CASHQPPGELFF	TGTGCCAGTCATCAGCCCCCCGGGGAGCTGTTTTTT
TRBD1	TRBV24-1	TRBJ2-1	few	CATSDPTGASYNEQFF	TGTGCCACCAGTGATCCGACAGGGGCCTCCTACAATGAGCAGTTCTTC
-	TRBV7-2	TRBJ1-2	many	CASSLRGILQRSYGYTF	TGTGCCAGCAGCTTAAGGGGGATTTTACAGAGATCCTATGGCTACACCTTC
TRBD1	TRBV28	TRBJ2-3	once	CASSSTGGDSTDTQYF	TGTGCCAGCAGTTCGACAGGGGGCGATAGCACAGATACGCAGTATTTT
-	TRBV3-1	TRBJ1-2	-	CASSHNTGPYGYTF	TGTGCCAGCAGCCATAACACAGGGCCGTATGGCTACACCTTC
-	TRBV11-3	TRBJ2-5	-	CASSLNREETQYF	TGTGCCAGCAGCTTAAACAGGGAAGAGACCCAGTACTTC
TRBD2	TRBV29-1	TRBJ2-3	few	CTFKILAESTDTQYF	TGCACTTTTAAAATACTAGCGGAGAGCACAGATACGCAGTATTTT
-	TRBV2	TRBJ1-1	few	CASMGQGITEAFF	TGTGCCAGCATGGGCCAGGGAATCACTGAAGCTTTCTTT
-	TRBV20-1	TRBJ1-2	few	CSALDSKLGYSATNYGYTF	TGCAGTGCTCTCGACTCTAAATTGGGGTACTCCGCCACTAACTATGGCTACACCTTC
-	TRBV6-2/TRBV6-3	TRBJ2-3	-	CASSYDSSSTDTQYF	TGTGCCAGCAGTTACGACAGTTCTAGCACAGATACGCAGTATTTT
TRBD1	TRBV12-3/TRBV12-4	TRBJ2-5	few	CASSLGQGAGETQYF	TGTGCCAGCAGTTTAGGGCAGGGGGCAGGAGAGACCCAGTACTTC
-	TRBV5-1	TRBJ1-2	-	CATSTSNYGYTF	TGCGCCACCTCGACGTCGAACTATGGCTACACCTTC
-	TRBV20-1	TRBJ2-7	few	CSAHYQAYEQYF	TGCAGTGCTCACTATCAGGCCTACGAGCAGTACTTC
-	TRBV28	TRBJ2-7	many	CASSFPGDRSYEQYF	TGTGCCAGCAGCTTTCCGGGGGACCGTAGCTACGAGCAGTACTTC
TRBD1	TRBV5-1	TRBJ1-1	many	CASSQGGGAMNTEAFF	TGCGCCAGCAGCCAGGGGGGAGGGGCGATGAACACTGAAGCTTTCTTT
-	TRBV29-1	TRBJ1-5	many	CSVGQDLNQPQHF	TGCAGCGTTGGACAGGACCTCAATCAGCCCCAGCATTTT
-	TRBV5-1	TRBJ1-4	few	CASSRGTQPTNEKLFF	TGCGCCAGCAGCCGGGGAACACAGCCAACTAATGAAAAACTGTTTTTT
-	TRBV15	TRBJ2-4	many	CATSLLDSLAKNIQYF	TGTGCCACCAGTTTACTGGACAGCCTAGCCAAAAACATTCAGTACTTC
TRBD1	TRBV4-3	TRBJ2-3	-	CASSQDSSGQGATDTQYF	TGCGCCAGCAGCCAAGATTCATCGGGACAGGGGGCAACAGATACGCAGTATTTT
-	TRBV4-3	TRBJ1-3	few	CASSQDLDREFGNTIYF	TGCGCCAGCAGCCAAGATCTTGACCGAGAGTTTGGAAACACCATATATTTT
TRBD1	TRBV20-1	TRBJ1-5	few	CSATNQRTGNQPQHF	TGCAGTGCTACCAATCAAAGGACAGGGAATCAGCCCCAGCATTTT
-	TRBV27	TRBJ2-7	many	CASQGLSYEQYF	TGTGCCAGCCAGGGCCTCTCCTACGAGCAGTACTTC
TRBD1	TRBV12-3/TRBV12-4	TRBJ1-1	few	CASSLRTGFPEAFF	TGTGCCAGCAGTCTTCGGACAGGGTTCCCTGAAGCTTTCTTT
-	TRBV12-3/TRBV12-4	TRBJ1-1	few	CASSFQGPMNTEAFF	TGTGCCAGCAGTTTTCAGGGACCGATGAACACTGAAGCTTTCTTT
-	TRBV28	TRBJ1-5	few	CASSSLAGGYNQPQHF	TGTGCCAGCAGTTCCCTTGCTGGGGGGTACAATCAGCCCCAGCATTTT
TRBD2	TRBV4-3	TRBJ2-5	-	CASSQGSAGGMETQYF	TGCGCCAGCAGCCAAGGGTCAGCGGGGGGGATGGAGACCCAGTACTTC
-	TRBV28	TRBJ1-5	-	CASMEVNSNQPQHF	TGTGCCAGCATGGAGGTTAATAGCAATCAGCCCCAGCATTTT
-	TRBV9	TRBJ1-3	-	CASTPQPGNTIYF	TGTGCCAGCACCCCTCAGCCGGGCAACACCATATATTTT
-	TRBV7-2	TRBJ2-7	few	CASSLAGASHEQYF	TGTGCCAGCAGCTTAGCGGGGGCTAGCCACGAGCAGTACTTC
-	TRBV28	TRBJ1-1	few	CASSLKFAANTEAFF	TGTGCCAGCAGTTTAAAGTTCGCAGCGAACACTGAAGCTTTCTTT
TRBD1	TRBV5-1	TRBJ1-1	many	CASSWGDRMNTEAFF	TGCGCCAGCAGCTGGGGGGACAGGATGAACACTGAAGCTTTCTTT
-	TRBV24-1	TRBJ2-2	many	CATSDSRAPDTGELFF	TGTGCCACCAGTGACTCGCGGGCCCCGGACACCGGGGAGCTGTTTTTT
-	TRBV5-1	TRBJ2-7	-	CASSPLPGTRAVAYEQYF	TGCGCCAGCAGCCCTCTACCCGGGACTCGCGCCGTGGCCTACGAGCAGTACTTC
TRBD1	TRBV7-2	TRBJ1-2	-	CASSFVGQGDGYTF	TGTGCCAGCAGCTTTGTTGGACAGGGAGATGGCTACACCTTC
-	TRBV29-1	TRBJ2-1	few	CSVCRTGNEQFF	TGCAGCGTCTGCAGGACGGGAAATGAGCAGTTCTTC
-	TRBV7-2	TRBJ2-3	-	CASSRLQVSSTDTQYF	TGTGCCAGCAGTCGTCTTCAGGTTTCTAGCACAGATACGCAGTATTTT
-	TRBV6-2/TRBV6-3	TRBJ1-1	many	CASSPQRTANTEAFF	TGTGCCAGCAGTCCCCAGAGGACAGCCAACACTGAAGCTTTCTTT
-	TRBV2	TRBJ1-1	few	CASSETEAFF	TGTGCCAGCAGTGAAACAGAAGCTTTCTTT
-	TRBV29-1	TRBJ2-7	-	CCVVGSGRREQYF	TGCTGCGTTGTTGGGTCCGGTCGACGCGAGCAGTACTTC
-	TRBV20-1	TRBJ2-6	-	CSARGISGANVLTF	TGCAGTGCTAGAGGAATCTCTGGGGCCAACGTCCTGACTTTC
-	TRBV7-9	TRBJ2-7	few	CASSTWDRGYEQYF	TGTGCCAGCAGCACCTGGGACCGAGGCTACGAGCAGTACTTC
TRBD1	TRBV20-1	TRBJ1-5	many	CSAPAMTGSGNQPQHF	TGCAGTGCTCCGGCCATGACAGGGTCGGGGAATCAGCCCCAGCATTTT
TRBD1	TRBV6-5	TRBJ1-6	many	CASSYRSGQGNSPLHF	TGTGCCAGCAGTTACCGATCGGGACAGGGCAATTCACCCCTCCACTTT
TRBD1	TRBV7-3	TRBJ1-3	few	CASSPGQAFSGNTIYF	TGTGCCAGCAGCCCGGGACAGGCCTTCTCTGGAAACACCATATATTTT
-	TRBV7-2	TRBJ1-2	-	CASSSRQATNYGYTF	TGTGCCAGCAGCTCTCGACAGGCCACTAACTATGGCTACACCTTC
TRBD1	TRBV4-1	TRBJ1-3	few	CASSQAKGADGNTIYF	TGCGCCAGCAGCCAAGCAAAGGGGGCAGATGGAAACACCATATATTTT
-	TRBV28	TRBJ1-2	few	CASRQGRDYGYTF	TGTGCCAGTCGGCAGGGGCGCGACTATGGCTACACCTTC
TRBD1	TRBV20-1	TRBJ1-2	-	CSAREQGNYGYTF	TGCAGTGCTAGAGAACAGGGGAACTATGGCTACACCTTC
-	TRBV27	TRBJ1-1	many	CASSFAGPNTEAFF	TGTGCCAGCAGTTTTGCAGGGCCGAACACTGAAGCTTTCTTT
-	TRBV18	TRBJ1-1	-	CASSPPDRPTTEAFF	TGTGCCAGCTCACCACCAGATAGGCCGACCACTGAAGCTTTCTTT
TRBD2	TRBV6-2/TRBV6-3	TRBJ2-5	many	CASSPRPGAGHQETQYF	TGTGCCAGCAGTCCCCGACCGGGAGCGGGGCATCAAGAGACCCAGTACTTC
-	TRBV12-3/TRBV12-4	TRBJ2-2	few	CASSLGLYTGELFF	TGTGCCAGCAGTTTAGGACTTTACACCGGGGAGCTGTTTTTT
TRBD1	TRBV5-6	TRBJ2-1	-	CASSSGVRGHEQFF	TGTGCCAGCAGCTCGGGGGTCAGGGGGCATGAGCAGTTCTTC
-	TRBV6-5	TRBJ2-1	few	CASSAGVQGNEQFF	TGTGCCAGCAGTGCAGGCGTCCAGGGAAATGAGCAGTTCTTC
TRBD2	TRBV28	TRBJ2-5	many	CATSLGGLAFQETQYF	TGTGCCACCTCCCTGGGGGGACTAGCGTTTCAAGAGACCCAGTACTTC
-	TRBV5-1	TRBJ2-2	many	CASSLQDLRGTGELFF	TGCGCCAGCAGCTTACAGGACCTGCGAGGCACCGGGGAGCTGTTTTTT
TRBD2	TRBV29-1	TRBJ2-3	-	CSVASGADTDTQYF	TGCAGCGTCGCTAGCGGGGCGGATACTGATACGCAGTATTTT